The 24 T cell receptor beta chains given below trace back to one sample, sequenced in a study of T cells in Graves' hyperthyroidism and ophthalmopathy. The investigators amplified TCR beta CDR3 regions from RNA transcripts. RT-PCR in the first round (using the HTBI primer set) targeted the TCR CDR3. TCRdb re-called the multiplex PCR reads with MiXCR, one entry per CDR3 protein. The repertoire holds some 180,000 distinct CDR3 sequences, about 15% seen once, with roughly 30% in the top ten. The specimen sequenced was blood. The receptors were sampled from a woman in her 50s with Graves' hyperthyroidism.

This clonotype was observed many times. The CDR3 protein is CASSQGLAGTGDTQYF. CDR3 in DNA: TGTGCCAGCAGCCAAGGACTAGCGGGGACGGGGGATACGCAGTATTTT. The chain is built from TRBV7-9 and TRBJ2-3; 12 bases align to TRBD2. V shed 5 bases and J 6 bases; nucleotides not matched to a gene: 9. This CDR3 contains 16 residues. Germline CDR1 is SEHNR and CDR2 is FQNEAQ (reference sequence).

This clonotype was seen many times. The chain joins TRBV9 to TRBJ1-3; D is undetermined. Between the trimmed V and J ends, which lost 0 bases and 2 bases, there was a span of 6 bases. The length of the CDR3 is 14 residues. Germline assignment: CDR1 SGDLS and CDR2 YYNGEE. In nucleotides, the CDR3 is TGTGCCAGCAGCGTAGAGGGTACTGGAAACACCATATATTTT. Translation: CASSVEGTGNTIYF.

V usage is TRBV11-2 and J usage is TRBJ2-4; 8 bases are shared with TRBD2. V lost 5 bases, J lost 4 bases, and 16 bases stayed unmatched. This CDR3 has 18 amino acids. The V gene's germline CDR1 is SGHAT and CDR2 FQNNGV. The DNA for the CDR3 is TGTGCCAGCAGCGAAGAAACCTTTAGGCGGGGGGCTAAAAACATTCAGTACTTC. It codes for CASSEETFRRGAKNIQYF.

The chain uses TRBV15 and TRBJ1-6; possibly TRBD1 for D (5 bases). Germline V lookup: CDR1 LNHNV, CDR2 YYDKDF (reference sequence). V was trimmed by 4 bases and J by 14 bases, leaving 18 bases between them. The CDR3 runs 14 residues. CDR3 sequence reads: CATSTRDPEFTLHF. CDR3 nucleotide sequence: TGTGCCACCAGCACCCGGGACCCAGAATTCACCCTCCACTTT.

This clonotype occurred many times. For the CDR3, the DNA is TGCAGCGTAGAACAGGGGAACACTGAAGCTTTCTTT. It yields the protein CSVEQGNTEAFF. J is TRBJ1-1 and V is TRBV29-1; a possible D gene is TRBD1 (6 bases). CDR3 size: 12 residues. Germline assignment: CDR1 SQVTM and CDR2 ANQGSEA. V lost 6 bases and J lost 1, with 9 bases in between.

The rearrangement uses TRBV7-2 and TRBJ2-7; D unclear. V was trimmed by 6 bases and J by 7 bases, leaving 16 bases between them. Looked up from germline, CDR1 is SGHTA and CDR2 is FQGNSA. There are 13 residues in the CDR3. Here the CDR3 reads CASRERFLEEQYF. The CDR3 bases are TGTGCCAGCAGGGAACGGTTTTTGGAAGAGCAGTACTTC.

As regards this clonotype: A much larger clone lies one base from this, so it may be a read error. V usage is TRBV20-1 and J usage is TRBJ1-6, with a weak D call TRBD1 (6 bases). Looked up from germline, CDR1 is DFQATT and CDR2 is SNEGSKA (reference sequence). CDR3 length: 13 amino acids. The CDR3 bases are TGCAGTGCTAGACCAACAGGGAGATCACCCCTCCGCTTT. This encodes CSARPTGRSPLRF.

This clonotype has ten or more counts. V is TRBV6-6 and J is TRBJ1-4; no definite D call. CDR1 MNHNY and CDR2 SVGAGI come from the germline V gene (reference sequence). This CDR3 contains 15 residues. Trimming cost V 3 bases and J 3 bases, with 11 bases left between them. The CDR3 reads CASSYSPGPNEKLFF. For the CDR3, the DNA is TGTGCCAGCAGTTATTCGCCTGGTCCTAATGAAAAACTGTTTTTT.

This clonotype was counted ten times or more. This chain uses TRBV14 with TRBJ1-1; D unclear. V dropped 4 bases and J dropped 3 bases, with 9 bases sitting between them. The CDR3 sequence is 13 residues long. Germline values: CDR1 SGHDN, CDR2 FVKESK. The CDR3 nucleotides read TGTGCCAGCAGCCCCGGGTTGGACACTGAAGCTTTCTTT. Amino acids: CASSPGLDTEAFF.

The gene calls are TRBV10-3 and TRBJ1-6; D is unclear. The CDR3 totals 14 residues. Germline V gene sequence: CDR1 ENHRY, CDR2 SYGVKD. The V gene lost 7 bases and the J gene lost 4 bases, with 11 bases spanning the gap. CDR3 loop: CAINEGYYNSPLHF. CDR3 in DNA: TGTGCCATCAACGAGGGCTATTATAATTCACCCCTCCACTTT.

In its sample, this clonotype was seen many times. The chain links TRBV5-1 to TRBJ1-1; TRBD1 matches at 9 bases. The V and J ends lost 0 bases and 4 bases, in that order; junction bases with no gene match: 1. The CDR3 totals 14 residues. Germline CDR1 is SGHRS and CDR2 is YFSETQ. CDR3 protein: CASSLETGGTEAFF. The CDR3 DNA follows: TGCGCCAGCAGCTTGGAGACAGGGGGCACTGAAGCTTTCTTT.

This clonotype was recorded many times. This chain links TRBV3-1 with TRBJ1-5; the D is unclear. Germline lookup yields CDR1 LGHDT and CDR2 YNNKEL (reference sequence). The CDR3 extends over 14 amino acids. The germline V and J ends were trimmed by 1 base and 4 bases, with 8 bases remaining between them. The CDR3 here is CASSQGVTNQPQHF. CDR3 DNA: TGTGCCAGCAGCCAAGGAGTTACGAATCAGCCCCAGCATTTT.

In its sample, this clonotype was seen a few times. This sequence joins TRBV6-1 and TRBJ1-6; unclear D gene. The V gene's germline CDR1 is MNHNS and CDR2 SASEGT. V was trimmed by 6 bases and J by 7 bases, leaving 13 bases between them. This CDR3 has 14 residues. CDR3 coding DNA: TGTGCCAGCAGAGCCCCCATGGAGAATTCACCCCTCCACTTT. This sequence encodes CASRAPMENSPLHF.

This clonotype was observed many times. The chain uses TRBV6-1 and TRBJ1-6, with D unclear. This CDR3 is 13 amino acids long. Deletions cut 5 bases from V and 10 bases from J, with 12 bases between. Per germline, CDR1 MNHNS and CDR2 SASEGT. CDR3 region: CASSRVGSSPLHF. CDR3 DNA sequence: TGTGCCAGCAGTAGGGTAGGGAGCTCACCCCTCCACTTT.

Worth noting for this clonotype: A much larger clone differs from this one at a single base, so this may be a read error. Given the absence of the conserved phenylalanine or tryptophan at the CDR3 end, a read error is likely. J is TRBJ1-5 and V is TRBV19, with D possibly TRBD1 on 5 matching bases. Per germline, CDR1 LNHDA and CDR2 SQIVND (reference sequence). The CDR3 sequence is 15 residues long. V was clipped by 7 bases and J by 2 bases, with 15 bases between them. CDR3 protein: CASTWGVVGNQPQHS. Here the CDR3 DNA reads TGTGCCAGTACCTGGGGGGTTGTTGGCAATCAGCCCCAGCATTCT.

The chain couples TRBV29-1 to TRBJ2-7; 13 nucleotides agree with TRBD2. The CDR3 runs 15 residues. After removal of 4 bases from V and 5 bases from J, the junction contained 8 bases not matched to a gene. Per the germline V gene, CDR1 is SQVTM and CDR2 is ANQGSEA. The CDR3 DNA sequence: TGCAGCGTTGTACTAGCGGGAGGGCCGGTGAACGAGCAGTACTTC. Protein product: CSVVLAGGPVNEQYF.

Many counts were recorded for this clonotype. This chain joins TRBV2 and TRBJ1-1; D uncertain. Germline values: CDR1 SNHLY, CDR2 FYNNEI. Trimming took 9 bases from V and 2 from J, leaving 10 bases between them. The CDR3 consists of 12 residues. CDR3 nucleotides: TGTGCCAGAGAGGAAATTAACACTGAAGCTTTCTTT. Encoded protein: CAREEINTEAFF.

This clonotype was picked up many times. V gene TRBV9 combines with J gene TRBJ1-2, with D perhaps TRBD1 (5 bases). Germline V gene lookup returns CDR1 SGDLS and CDR2 YYNGEE. V lost 0 bases and J lost 6, with 21 bases in between. The CDR3 is 17 residues long. The chain's CDR3 is CASSVESGRVSEDGYTF. The CDR3 region has the DNA TGTGCCAGCAGCGTAGAGTCAGGGAGGGTGAGTGAAGATGGCTACACCTTC.

This clonotype was picked up many times. This chain connects TRBV7-9 to TRBJ1-4; maybe TRBD1 (6 bases). Germline-derived CDR1 and CDR2 are SEHNR and FQNEAQ (reference sequence). The CDR3 consists of 14 residues. The V end was cut by 3 bases, the J end by 5 bases, with 10 bases between. CDR3 loop: CASSLGGGNEKLFF. The CDR3 region has the DNA TGTGCCAGCAGCTTGGGAGGGGGAAATGAAAAACTGTTTTTT.

The sample holds many counts of this clonotype. The rearrangement uses TRBV7-9 and TRBJ1-2; 10 nucleotides line up with TRBD1. The CDR3 length is 15 residues. The V segment lost 5 bases and the J segment 7 bases; nucleotides outside the gene matches: 10. Germline-derived CDR1 and CDR2 are SEHNR and FQNEAQ (reference sequence). The CDR3 region has the DNA TGTGCCAGCAGCGCTCCGGGACAGGGGATGGGTGGCTACACCTTC. It is translated as CASSAPGQGMGGYTF.

This clonotype was counted many times. The chain links TRBV9 to TRBJ1-1; D is uncertain. The germline CDR1 and CDR2 sequences are SGDLS and YYNGEE. The CDR3 loop spans 15 amino acids. V was trimmed by 0 bases and J by 5 bases, leaving 14 bases between them. The CDR3: CASSVGAGAGTEAFF. The CDR3 region has the DNA TGTGCCAGCAGCGTAGGGGCAGGTGCTGGGACTGAAGCTTTCTTT.

This clonotype was recorded a few times. The chain carries TRBV5-4 and TRBJ1-1; D is perhaps TRBD1 (5 bases). Between the trimmed V and J ends, which lost 0 bases and 6 bases, there was a span of 12 bases. Germline V gives CDR1 SGHNT, CDR2 YYREEE (reference sequence). The CDR3 is made up of 14 amino acids. CDR3 sequence reads: CASSLAGTIPEAFF. In nucleotides, the CDR3 is TGTGCCAGCAGCTTGGCTGGGACTATTCCTGAAGCTTTCTTT.

Concerning this clonotype: A much larger clone is a single base away; this may be a read error. The rearrangement links TRBV20-1 to TRBJ1-2, with D possibly being TRBD1 (5 bases). Per the germline V gene, CDR1 is DFQATT and CDR2 is SNEGSKA (reference sequence). The CDR3 has 13 amino acids. Trimming removed 3 bases at V and 2 bases at J, with 10 bases between. The CDR3 spells CSARAGTNYGYTF. Here the CDR3 DNA reads TGCAGTGCTAGGGCAGGGACCAACTATGGCTACACCTTC.

This clonotype was counted a single time. The V gene is TRBV7-3, the J gene TRBJ2-2; 7 nucleotides line up with TRBD2. The CDR3 has 16 residues. The germline gives CDR1 SGHTA, CDR2 FQGTGA. V was clipped by 2 bases and J by 2 bases; unmatched bases: 5. The CDR3 nucleotides read TGTGCCAGCAGCTTACGCCTAGCGGAAAACACCGGGGAGCTGTTTTTT. As protein: CASSLRLAENTGELFF.